This T cell receptor (beta chain) was sequenced in a study of technical replicates of blood from four donors. This table comes from immunoSEQ multiplex PCR, and its TCRdb copy is limited to in-frame clones, with some not included. In the table there are fewer than 100,000 clones, approximately 89% of which are singletons. Germline CDR1 SGHAT, CDR2 FQNNGV. The CDR3 is 14 residues long. Trimming left V 1 base short and J 6 bases short, with 10 bases between. The chain is built from TRBV11-2 and TRBJ2-1; D might be TRBD2 (5 bases). Source material: T cells isolated from PBMCs. The receptor comes from a human donor in good health. The DNA of the CDR3 is TGTGCCAGCAGCTTAGCAATTCTAGCCAATGAGCAGTTCTTC. Encoded protein: CASSLAILANEQFF. Looking up the rest from reference TRBV11-2 and TRBJ2-1 gives the full variable domain: EAGVAQSPRYKIIEKRQSVAFWCNPISGHATLYWYQQILGQGPKLLIQFQNNGVVDDSQLPKDRFSAERLKGVDSTLKIQPAKLEDSAVYLCASSLAILANEQFFGPGTRLTVL.